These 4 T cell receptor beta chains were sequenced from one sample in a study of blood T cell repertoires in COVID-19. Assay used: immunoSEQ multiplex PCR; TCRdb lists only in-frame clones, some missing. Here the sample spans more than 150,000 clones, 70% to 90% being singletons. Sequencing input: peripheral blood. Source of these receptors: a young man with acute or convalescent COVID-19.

CDR3 nucleotide sequence: TGTGCCAGCAGTGAGTTTGCTAGCCCCTCCTACAATGAGCAGTTCTTC. It yields the protein CASSEFASPSYNEQFF. The chain has TRBV6-4 and TRBJ2-1; possibly TRBD2 for D (5 bases). Germline-derived CDR1 and CDR2 are MRHNA and SNTAGT. V dropped 3 bases and J dropped 0 bases, with 12 bases sitting between them. This CDR3 has 16 residues.

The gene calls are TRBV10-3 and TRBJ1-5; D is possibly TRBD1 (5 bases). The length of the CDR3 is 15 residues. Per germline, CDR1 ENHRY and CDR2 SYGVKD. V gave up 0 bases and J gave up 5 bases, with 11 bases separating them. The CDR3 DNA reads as TGTGCCATCAGTGAGTCGAACAGGATAGATCAGCCCCAGCATTTT. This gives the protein CAISESNRIDQPQHF.

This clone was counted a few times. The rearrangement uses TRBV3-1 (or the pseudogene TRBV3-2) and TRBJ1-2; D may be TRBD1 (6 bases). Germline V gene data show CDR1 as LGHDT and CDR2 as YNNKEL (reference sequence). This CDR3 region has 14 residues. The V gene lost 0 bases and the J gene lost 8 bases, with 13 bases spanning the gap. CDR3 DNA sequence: TGTGCCAGCAGCCAAGATCTTGGCAGGGGAGGCTACACCTTC. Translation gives CASSQDLGRGGYTF.

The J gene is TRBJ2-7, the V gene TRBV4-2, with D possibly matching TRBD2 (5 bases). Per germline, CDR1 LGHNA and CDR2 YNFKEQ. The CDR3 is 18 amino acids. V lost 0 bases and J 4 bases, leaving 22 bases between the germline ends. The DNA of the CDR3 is TGTGCCAGCAGCCAAGAAGACTATCAGAAGGGATCCGGGTACGAGCAGTACTTC. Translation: CASSQEDYQKGSGYEQYF.